This entry describes one T cell receptor beta chain. Its antigen is unknown. This sample is part of a study of T cell repertoires in cytomegalovirus infection. About the study: An indication of both CMV infection and matching HLA type came from public TCR beta signatures.

V was shortened by 6 bases and J by 0 bases, with 15 bases between the two germline ends. The CDR3 sequence is 15 residues long. From germline, CDR1 is DFQATT and CDR2 SNEGSKA (reference sequence). TCRdb processed the reads anew with MiXCR; each CDR3 protein has one entry. The sample carries some 700,000 distinct CDR3 sequences, about a third recorded once. Findings of the study overall: Based on cumulative public TCR beta family frequency, carriers of CMV plus the relevant HLA were identified. The ex vivo response was dominated by HLA-C-restricted CMV-specific TCR beta clonotypes.

The V call is TRBV20-1, the J call TRBJ2-1; perhaps TRBD2 as D (5 bases). Sequencing used PBMCs. The sequence derives from a human donor in good health (CMV status not recorded). Some clones in this sample may be carry-over from other donors' samples. DNA of the CDR3: TGCAGTGCCCTAACCCCGAGCGGCTCCTACAATGAGCAGTTCTTC. This gives the protein CSALTPSGSYNEQFF.